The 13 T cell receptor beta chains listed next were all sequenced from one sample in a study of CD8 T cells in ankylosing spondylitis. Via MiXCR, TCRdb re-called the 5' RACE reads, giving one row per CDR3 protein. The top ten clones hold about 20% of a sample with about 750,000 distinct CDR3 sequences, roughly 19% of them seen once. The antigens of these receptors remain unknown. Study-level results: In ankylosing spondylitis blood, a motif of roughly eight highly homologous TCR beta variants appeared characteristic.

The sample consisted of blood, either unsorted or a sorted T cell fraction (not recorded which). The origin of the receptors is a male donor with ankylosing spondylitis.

The CDR3 spells CASSRDSLGSEKLFF. The CDR3 region has the DNA TGTGCCAGCAGCAGGGACAGCCTGGGGAGTGAAAAACTGTTTTTT. V is TRBV12-3 or TRBV12-4 and J is TRBJ1-4; TRBD1 aligns across 7 bases. The CDR3 runs 15 residues. V lost 6 bases to trimming and J lost 7 bases; unmatched junction nucleotides: 11.

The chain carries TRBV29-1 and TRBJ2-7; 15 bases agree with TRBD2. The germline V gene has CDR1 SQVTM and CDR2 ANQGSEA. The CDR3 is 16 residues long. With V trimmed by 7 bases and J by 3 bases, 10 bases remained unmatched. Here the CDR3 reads CSANAGTSGGYYEQYF. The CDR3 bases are TGCAGCGCCAACGCCGGGACTAGCGGGGGGTACTACGAGCAGTACTTC.

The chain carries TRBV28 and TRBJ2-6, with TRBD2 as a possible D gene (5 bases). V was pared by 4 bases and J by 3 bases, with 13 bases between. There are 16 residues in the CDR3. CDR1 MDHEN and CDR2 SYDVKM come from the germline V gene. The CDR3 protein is CASSSRAAGGANVLTF. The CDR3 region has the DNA TGTGCCAGCAGTTCTCGGGCGGCGGGTGGGGCCAACGTCCTGACTTTC. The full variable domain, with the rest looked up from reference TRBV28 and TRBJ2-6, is DVKVTQSSRYLVKRTGEKVFLECVQDMDHENMFWYRQDPGLGLRLIYFSYDVKMKEKGDIPEGYSVSREKKERFSLILESASTNQTSMYLCASSSRAAGGANVLTFGAGSRLTVL.

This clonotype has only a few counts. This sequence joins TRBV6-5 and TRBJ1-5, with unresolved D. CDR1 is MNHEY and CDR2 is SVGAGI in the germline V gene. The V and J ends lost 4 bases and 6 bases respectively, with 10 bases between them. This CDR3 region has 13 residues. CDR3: CASSSRGSQPQHF. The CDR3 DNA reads TGTGCCAGCAGTTCTCGGGGAAGTCAGCCCCAGCATTTT.

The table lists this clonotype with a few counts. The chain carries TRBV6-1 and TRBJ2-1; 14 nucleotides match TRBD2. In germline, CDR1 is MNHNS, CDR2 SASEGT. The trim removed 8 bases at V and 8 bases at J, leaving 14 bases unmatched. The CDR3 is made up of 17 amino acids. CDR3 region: CASVKTSGGARYDEQFF. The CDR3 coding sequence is TGTGCCAGCGTGAAGACTAGCGGGGGGGCCAGGTACGATGAGCAGTTCTTC.

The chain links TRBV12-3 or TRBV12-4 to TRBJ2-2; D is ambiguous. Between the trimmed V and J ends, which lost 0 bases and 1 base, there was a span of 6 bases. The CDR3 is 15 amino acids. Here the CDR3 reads CASSLASWNTGELFF. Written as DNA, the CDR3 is TGTGCCAGCAGTTTAGCGTCATGGAACACCGGGGAGCTGTTTTTT.

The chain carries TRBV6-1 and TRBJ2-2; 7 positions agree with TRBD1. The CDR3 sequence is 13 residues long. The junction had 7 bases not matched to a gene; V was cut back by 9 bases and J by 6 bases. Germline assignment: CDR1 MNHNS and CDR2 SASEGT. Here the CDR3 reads CASRRGQPGELFF. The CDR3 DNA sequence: TGTGCCAGTCGACGGGGACAGCCCGGGGAGCTGTTTTTT.

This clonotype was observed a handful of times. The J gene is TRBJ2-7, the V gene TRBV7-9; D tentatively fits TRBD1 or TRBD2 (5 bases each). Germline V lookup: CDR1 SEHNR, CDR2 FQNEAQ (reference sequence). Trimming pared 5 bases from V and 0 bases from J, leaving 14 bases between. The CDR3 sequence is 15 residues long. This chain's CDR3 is CASSPGPGPSYEQYF. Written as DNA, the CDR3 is TGTGCCAGCAGCCCAGGCCCGGGGCCCTCCTACGAGCAGTACTTC.

CDR3 sequence reads: CASSYSLGVSGRALEQFF. For the CDR3, the DNA is TGTGCCAGCAGTTACTCCCTAGGGGTTAGCGGGAGGGCCCTTGAGCAGTTCTTC. V usage is TRBV6-5 and J usage is TRBJ2-1; 11 nucleotides line up with TRBD2. Germline loops: CDR1 MNHEY, CDR2 SVGAGI. V was pared by 0 bases and J by 9 bases, with 13 bases of the junction left unmatched. The CDR3 length is 18 residues.

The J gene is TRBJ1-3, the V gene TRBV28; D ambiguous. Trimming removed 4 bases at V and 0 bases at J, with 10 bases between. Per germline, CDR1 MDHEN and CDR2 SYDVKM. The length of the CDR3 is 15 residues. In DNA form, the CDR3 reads TGTGCCAGCAGTTACTTCGGGAGCTCTGGAAACACCATATATTTT. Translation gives CASSYFGSSGNTIYF.

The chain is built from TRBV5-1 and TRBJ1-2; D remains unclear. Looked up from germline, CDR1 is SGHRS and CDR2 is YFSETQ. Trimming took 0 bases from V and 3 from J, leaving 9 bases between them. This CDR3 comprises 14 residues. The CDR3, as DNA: TGCGCCAGCAGCTTGGTCGGAGGAGACTATGGCTACACCTTC. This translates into CASSLVGGDYGYTF.

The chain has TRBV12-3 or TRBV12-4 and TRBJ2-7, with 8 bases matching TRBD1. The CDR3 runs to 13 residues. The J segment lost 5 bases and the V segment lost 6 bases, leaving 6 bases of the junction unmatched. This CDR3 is CASRLQGVHEQYF. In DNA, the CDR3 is TGTGCCAGCAGATTACAGGGGGTCCACGAGCAGTACTTC.

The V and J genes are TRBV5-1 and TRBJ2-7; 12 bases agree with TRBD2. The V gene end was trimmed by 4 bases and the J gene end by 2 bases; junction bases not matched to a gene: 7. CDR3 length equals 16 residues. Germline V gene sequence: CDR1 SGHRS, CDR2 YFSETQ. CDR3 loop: CASSAPTSGSTYEQYF. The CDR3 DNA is TGCGCCAGCAGCGCTCCGACTAGCGGGAGCACCTACGAGCAGTACTTC.